Shown below are 29 T cell receptor beta chains from a single sample sequenced in a study of Ad26.COV2.S vaccination and SARS-CoV-2 variants. Repertoires were generated with immunoSEQ multiplex PCR, while TCRdb's copy carries only in-frame clones and drops some. The table shows some 350,000 clones, with roughly nine tenths occurring only once. The sample consisted of peripheral blood, taken after recovery from COVID-19. These receptor sequences come from a human donor who had recovered from COVID-19.

The chain is built from TRBV9 and TRBJ2-5; 7 bases map to TRBD1. The V segment lost 4 bases and the J segment 4 bases; nucleotides outside the gene matches: 4. Germline CDR1 and CDR2: SGDLS and YYNGEE. The CDR3 runs 13 residues. The CDR3 DNA reads TGTGCCAGCAGCCCCGACAGGGTAGAGACCCAGTACTTC. Residues: CASSPDRVETQYF.

The V gene is TRBV6-6, the J gene TRBJ1-5; D is perhaps TRBD1 (6 bases). Germline values: CDR1 MNHNY, CDR2 SVGAGI (reference sequence). This CDR3 spans 15 amino acids. V was pared by 2 bases and J by 5 bases, with 13 bases between. DNA of the CDR3: TGTGCCAGCAGTTACCGGACAGATGCATATCAGCCCCAGCATTTT. Translating gives CASSYRTDAYQPQHF.

This clone was seen only once. The rearrangement links TRBV7-2 to TRBJ2-1; D perhaps matches TRBD2 (6 bases). This CDR3 contains 15 residues. CDR1 is SGHTA and CDR2 is FQGNSA in the germline V gene. Trimming removed 1 base at V and 1 base at J, with 8 bases between. CDR3 sequence (DNA): TGTGCCAGCAGCTTAGAGGAGGGGTCCTACAATGAGCAGTTCTTC. Protein sequence: CASSLEEGSYNEQFF.

The J gene is TRBJ2-3, the V gene TRBV5-5; 12 positions match TRBD2. V gave up 3 bases and J gave up 6 bases; unmatched junction bases: 8. Germline assignment: CDR1 SGHKS and CDR2 YYEKEE (reference sequence). This CDR3 comprises 16 residues. The CDR3 reads CASSSLLAGGPDTQYF. CDR3 in DNA: TGTGCCAGCAGCTCCCTCCTAGCGGGGGGGCCTGATACGCAGTATTTT.

For this clone: Different DNA sequences within this sample yield the same CDR3. The chain recombines TRBV6-6 with TRBJ2-7; D ambiguous. The CDR3 is made up of 11 amino acids. V lost 0 bases to trimming and J lost 6 bases, with 3 bases between them. From germline, CDR1 is MNHNY and CDR2 SVGAGI (reference sequence). The CDR3 reads CASSYSGEQYF. The CDR3 bases are TGTGCCAGCAGTTACTCGGGCGAGCAGTACTTC.

This chain links TRBV4-1 with TRBJ2-2, with 7 bases identical to TRBD2. J was trimmed by 1 base and V by 4 bases; bases with no gene match: 12. This CDR3 contains 18 residues. Germline V gives CDR1 MGHRA, CDR2 YSYEKL. CDR3 residues: CASSPQLGRGLNTGELFF. The CDR3 bases are TGCGCCAGCAGCCCCCAACTTGGGAGGGGACTGAACACCGGGGAGCTGTTTTTT.

This clone has just one count. The V gene is TRBV9, the J gene TRBJ1-4, with TRBD1 identical over 9 bases. The CDR3 consists of 14 residues. V was pared by 3 bases and J by 7 bases, with 4 bases of the junction left unmatched. In germline, CDR1 is SGDLS, CDR2 YYNGEE. In nucleotides, the CDR3 is TGTGCCAGCAGCGCGACAGGGGGTTTTGAAAAACTGTTTTTT. The encoded protein is CASSATGGFEKLFF.

The gene calls are TRBV3-1 (or the pseudogene TRBV3-2) and TRBJ1-4, with TRBD1 matching over 7 bases. The CDR3 runs 15 residues. CDR1 and CDR2 (germline): LGHDT, YNNKEL (reference sequence). The V segment lost 4 bases and the J segment 4 bases; nucleotides outside the gene matches: 6. This CDR3 reads CASSRTGAINEKLFF. DNA for the CDR3: TGTGCCAGCAGCCGAACAGGGGCGATTAATGAAAAACTGTTTTTT.

The chain uses TRBV6-5 and TRBJ2-7; TRBD1 matches 7 bases. Unmatched junction bases numbered 3, after V lost 8 bases and J lost 2 bases. In germline, CDR1 is MNHEY, CDR2 SVGAGI. The CDR3 length is 12 residues. CDR3 nucleotide sequence: TGTGCCAGCGGGACAGTTCCCTACGAGCAGTACTTC. Its translation: CASGTVPYEQYF.

Concerning this clone: This sequence is one base from a far larger clone and is likely a read error. The rearrangement uses TRBV5-5 and TRBJ1-1; no definite D call. Deletions cut 4 bases from V and 0 bases from J, with 7 bases between. The germline CDR1 and CDR2 sequences are SGHKS and YYEKEE (reference sequence). This CDR3 contains 13 residues. DNA of the CDR3: TGTGCCAGCAGCCTTACAGTGAACACTGAAGCTTTCTTT. Translating it yields CASSLTVNTEAFF.

The chain is built from TRBV6-5 and TRBJ1-2; D is ambiguous. Germline CDR1 is MNHEY and CDR2 is SVGAGI. This CDR3 is built from 14 residues. Trimming removed 0 bases at V and 7 bases at J, with 12 bases between. CDR3 amino acids: CASSYSSVPFGYTF. The CDR3 nucleotides are TGTGCCAGCAGTTACTCGTCAGTTCCCTTTGGCTACACCTTC.

The V gene is TRBV2, the J gene TRBJ2-5, with 8 bases lining up with TRBD1. The CDR3 contains 15 residues. The V gene's germline CDR1 is SNHLY and CDR2 FYNNEI. V shed 6 bases, J shed 0 bases, and the junction held 6 bases outside the gene matches. The chain's CDR3 is CASRGDRPYQETQYF. CDR3 nucleotides: TGTGCCAGCAGGGGGGACAGGCCGTACCAAGAGACCCAGTACTTC.

This chain uses TRBV25-1 with TRBJ1-1; 8 nucleotides match TRBD1. The CDR3 is 13 amino acids. The ends lost 6 bases at V and 5 bases at J; junction bases unmatched: 5. Germline V CDR1 and CDR2: MGHDK, SYGVNS. This CDR3 is CASRQGGLTEAFF. CDR3 nucleotides: TGTGCCAGCAGACAGGGGGGTCTGACTGAAGCTTTCTTT. The complete variable domain, with remaining parts taken from reference TRBV25-1 and TRBJ1-1, reads EADIYQTPRYLVIGTGKKITLECSQTMGHDKMYWYQQDPGMELHLIHYSYGVNSTEKGDLSSESTVSRIRTEHFPLTLESARPSHTSQYLCASRQGGLTEAFFGQGTRLTVV.

The count of this clone is one. The CDR3 loop reads CASSVDGGSSSGNTIYF. CDR3 coding DNA: TGTGCCAGCAGCGTAGATGGGGGCTCCTCCTCTGGAAACACCATATATTTT. This chain joins TRBV9 and TRBJ1-3, with D possibly being TRBD1 (6 bases). Deletions cut 0 bases from V and 0 bases from J, with 13 bases between. The germline CDR1 and CDR2 sequences are SGDLS and YYNGEE. This CDR3 comprises 17 residues. Full variable domain (rest looked up from reference TRBV9 and TRBJ1-3): DSGVTQTPKHLITATGQRVTLRCSPRSGDLSVYWYQQSLDQGLQFLIQYYNGEERAKGNILERFSAQQFPDLHSELNLSSLELGDSALYFCASSVDGGSSSGNTIYFGEGSWLTVV.

The chain couples TRBV5-5 to TRBJ1-2; 9 nucleotides align to TRBD1. The V and J ends lost 2 bases and 6 bases, in that order; junction bases with no gene match: 14. This CDR3 contains 17 residues. The germline V gene encodes CDR1 SGHKS and CDR2 YYEKEE (reference sequence). CDR3 coding DNA: TGTGCCAGCAGCTTTAAGGGACAGGGTCTTCTCGTGCATGGCTACACCTTC. It encodes CASSFKGQGLLVHGYTF.

The V gene is TRBV4-3, the J gene TRBJ2-7, with 9 bases fitting TRBD1. Germline V gene sequence: CDR1 LGHNA, CDR2 YSLEER. The ends lost 2 bases at V and 0 bases at J; junction bases unmatched: 5. CDR3 length: 16 amino acids. The CDR3 DNA reads TGCGCCAGCAGCCAAACCGGGACAGGGAGCTCCTACGAGCAGTACTTC. Protein product: CASSQTGTGSSYEQYF.

The V gene is TRBV11-3, the J gene TRBJ2-3; the D gene could be TRBD1 or TRBD2 (5 bases each). Looked up from germline, CDR1 is SGHNT and CDR2 is YENEEA. V was clipped by 0 bases and J by 1 base, with 11 bases between them. This CDR3 is built from 16 residues. CDR3 sequence reads: CASSLDLGARTDTQYF. CDR3 in DNA: TGTGCCAGCAGCTTAGATCTCGGGGCTCGCACAGATACGCAGTATTTT.

The rearrangement joins TRBV19 to TRBJ2-3; D is perhaps TRBD1 (6 bases). The V gene's germline CDR1 is LNHDA and CDR2 SQIVND (reference sequence). Trimming pared 3 bases from V and 2 bases from J, leaving 12 bases between. The CDR3 is 15 amino acids. The CDR3 sequence is CASSILGGDTDTQYF. Here the CDR3 DNA reads TGTGCCAGTAGTATCCTAGGGGGAGACACAGATACGCAGTATTTT.

The CDR3 loop is CASAPPGRNTGELFF. CDR3 nucleotides: TGTGCCAGCGCACCACCGGGGAGGAACACCGGGGAGCTGTTTTTT. The rearrangement uses TRBV6-1 and TRBJ2-2, with a tentative D call TRBD2 (5 bases). The CDR3 consists of 15 residues. Trimming stripped 8 bases from V and 1 base from J, with 14 bases between. The germline CDR1 and CDR2 sequences are MNHNS and SASEGT.

V is TRBV3-1 (or the pseudogene TRBV3-2) and J is TRBJ2-5, with no clear D. CDR3 length: 12 residues. V was clipped by 4 bases and J by 0 bases, with 3 bases between them. Germline assignment: CDR1 LGHDT and CDR2 YNNKEL (reference sequence). The CDR3: CASSRNQETQYF. The DNA of the CDR3 is TGTGCCAGCAGCCGGAACCAAGAGACCCAGTACTTC.

The chain recombines TRBV29-1 with TRBJ1-5; the match to TRBD1 covers 11 bases. V lost 7 bases, J lost 7 bases, and 6 bases stayed unmatched. Germline V CDR1 and CDR2: SQVTM, ANQGSEA. The CDR3 totals 13 residues. The CDR3 sequence is CSARTGGRQPQHF. CDR3 bases: TGCAGCGCCAGGACAGGGGGCCGCCAGCCCCAGCATTTT.

The chain uses TRBV6-5 and TRBJ2-1; TRBD2 matches 7 bases. V was clipped by 8 bases and J by 2 bases; unmatched bases: 9. This CDR3 has 15 amino acids. Per the germline V gene, CDR1 is MNHEY and CDR2 is SVGAGI. The CDR3, as DNA: TGTGCCAGCGTCTCTAGCGGACCTACCTACAATGAGCAGTTCTTC. It is translated as CASVSSGPTYNEQFF.

The chain has TRBV20-1 and TRBJ2-5, with D tentatively TRBD2 (5 bases). CDR3 length: 9 residues. Germline V gene lookup returns CDR1 DFQATT and CDR2 SNEGSKA (reference sequence). The germline V and J ends were trimmed by 7 bases and 10 bases, with 10 bases remaining between them. DNA of the CDR3: TGCAGTGTTGGAGAGGGCCAGTACTTC. Its translation: CSVGEGQYF.

The V and J genes are TRBV3-1 (or the pseudogene TRBV3-2) and TRBJ2-4; 11 bases fit TRBD2. The V segment lost 0 bases and the J segment 0 bases; nucleotides outside the gene matches: 4. From germline, CDR1 is LGHDT and CDR2 YNNKEL (reference sequence). The CDR3 has 18 residues. CDR3 DNA sequence: TGTGCCAGCAGCCAAGAAGTGGGACTAGCGGTAGCCAAAAACATTCAGTACTTC. Its protein is CASSQEVGLAVAKNIQYF.

The V and J genes are TRBV9 and TRBJ1-3; tentative D call: TRBD1 (6 bases). The V end was cut by 1 base, the J end by 2 bases, with 10 bases between. The CDR3 runs 15 residues. CDR1 SGDLS and CDR2 YYNGEE come from the germline V gene. The CDR3 sequence is CASSVMGAPGNTIYF. CDR3 bases: TGTGCCAGCAGCGTAATGGGGGCTCCTGGAAACACCATATATTTT.

The chain joins TRBV14 to TRBJ2-1; D may correspond to TRBD1 or TRBD2 (5 bases each). CDR3 size: 18 residues. Trimming took off 6 bases at V and 5 bases at J, with 26 bases between the two ends. Germline values: CDR1 SGHDN, CDR2 FVKESK. The CDR3 DNA reads as TGTGCCAGCAGACCAGGGTGGACGGAGGAAAAACCTGACAATGAGCAGTTCTTC. It is translated as CASRPGWTEEKPDNEQFF.

This chain joins TRBV11-2 and TRBJ2-7, with unresolved D. V lost 5 bases, J lost 3 bases, and 17 bases lay in between. CDR1 and CDR2 (germline): SGHAT, FQNNGV. There are 15 residues in the CDR3. CDR3 loop: CASSPHFGDFYEQYF. The CDR3 nucleotides read TGTGCCAGCAGCCCACATTTTGGGGATTTCTACGAGCAGTACTTC.

This clone was counted a single time. The chain combines TRBV27 with TRBJ2-7; no reliable D call. Deletions cut 4 bases from V and 6 bases from J, with 22 bases between. The germline CDR1 and CDR2 sequences are MNHEY and SMNVEV (reference sequence). This CDR3 region has 16 residues. CDR3 amino acids: CASSSPSAPASGEQYF. The CDR3 bases are TGTGCCAGCAGTTCTCCAAGCGCGCCTGCCTCTGGCGAGCAGTACTTC.

This clone was picked up one time. The same CDR3 is also encoded by other DNA sequences in this sample. This sequence joins TRBV6-5 and TRBJ1-1; weak D call: TRBD1 (6 bases). Germline V gene lookup returns CDR1 MNHEY and CDR2 SVGAGI. The CDR3 sequence is 12 residues long. Trimming took 6 bases from V and 1 from J, leaving 6 bases between them. The CDR3 DNA is TGTGCCAGCAGCAGGGGGAACACTGAAGCTTTCTTT. Its translation: CASSRGNTEAFF.